Shown below are 29 T cell receptor beta chains from a single sample sequenced in a study of beta chain features in type 1 diabetes. Study-wide results and limits: A moderate, significant TCRB CDR3 shortening appeared in type 1 diabetes across four CD4+ subsets.

Every isolated RNA sample was fully reverse transcribed, so sequencing captured expressed TCRB transcripts. Measured with immunoSEQ multiplex PCR; TCRdb has only the in-frame clones, and not every one. This sample yields under 350,000 clones, of which roughly an eighth are seen a single time; over 0.015% belongs to the top ten. Their antigens are not known. The sequenced sample consisted of naive CD4+ T cells from blood. The receptors shown here come from a man aged 25-45 years with type 1 diabetes.

The chain links TRBV7-9 to TRBJ2-3; TRBD2 matches at 7 bases. Germline V CDR1 and CDR2: SEHNR, FQNEAQ (reference sequence). The trim removed 1 base at V and 6 bases at J, leaving 7 bases unmatched. The CDR3 length is 15 residues. This CDR3 reads CASSLDGRNYDTQYF. The CDR3 nucleotides are TGTGCCAGCAGCTTAGACGGGAGGAACTACGATACGCAGTATTTT.

This clone was seen only a few times. V and J are TRBV7-2 and TRBJ2-1; 9 nucleotides match TRBD1. The CDR3 is 15 residues long. CDR1 and CDR2 from the germline V gene are SGHTA and FQGNSA. With V trimmed by 6 bases and J by 4 bases, 7 bases remained unmatched. The CDR3 DNA is TGTGCCAGCAGTTCGGGACAGGGAGGGTACAATGAGCAGTTCTTC. Amino acid sequence: CASSSGQGGYNEQFF.

This clone turned up a few times. The J gene is TRBJ2-1, the V gene TRBV4-3; 11 bases fit TRBD1. With V trimmed by 1 base and J by 10 bases, 6 bases remained unmatched. This CDR3 comprises 15 residues. Germline loops: CDR1 LGHNA, CDR2 YSLEER. The CDR3 loop is CASSQGVDRGREQFF. CDR3 nucleotide sequence: TGCGCCAGCAGCCAAGGCGTGGACAGGGGGCGGGAGCAGTTCTTC.

This clone was recorded a few times. V and J are TRBV7-9 and TRBJ1-2; D gene unclear. With 5 bases removed from V and 2 bases from J, the gap between germline ends came to 9 bases. CDR1 SEHNR and CDR2 FQNEAQ come from the germline V gene (reference sequence). The CDR3 contains 13 residues. CDR3 sequence reads: CASSPSVNYGYTF. CDR3 coding DNA: TGTGCCAGCAGCCCGAGTGTGAACTATGGCTACACCTTC.

This clone was detected a few times. The rearrangement links TRBV5-1 to TRBJ2-2; possibly TRBD2 for D (6 bases). This CDR3 spans 14 amino acids. Germline V gene sequence: CDR1 SGHRS, CDR2 YFSETQ. Trimming shortened V by 4 bases and J by 6 bases, and 13 bases separated the two germline ends. CDR3 residues: CASSPGLTPGELFF. CDR3 DNA sequence: TGCGCCAGCAGCCCGGGACTGACACCCGGGGAGCTGTTTTTT.

CDR3 DNA sequence: TGTGCCAGCAGTGAACCCCTAGTTAATGAGCAGTTCTTC. Its protein product is CASSEPLVNEQFF. The J gene is TRBJ2-1, the V gene TRBV25-1; D gene uncertain. Trimming shortened V by 2 bases and J by 7 bases, and 9 bases separated the two germline ends. The CDR3 has 13 amino acids. From germline, CDR1 is MGHDK and CDR2 SYGVNS.

This sequence joins TRBV9 and TRBJ2-1; D is uncertain. This CDR3 is built from 13 residues. V shed 0 bases and J shed 7 bases, with 8 bases lying between them. Per germline, CDR1 SGDLS and CDR2 YYNGEE. CDR3 residues: CASSVDLRNEQFF. In DNA, the CDR3 is TGTGCCAGCAGCGTAGATCTGCGGAATGAGCAGTTCTTC.

The sample holds a few counts of this clone. The CDR3 sequence is CASSWTSGQNIQYF. CDR3 nucleotide sequence: TGTGCCAGCAGCTGGACTAGCGGCCAAAACATTCAGTACTTC. The rearrangement links TRBV13 to TRBJ2-4; 10 bases map to TRBD2. The CDR3 length is 14 residues. The germline V gene encodes CDR1 PRHDT and CDR2 FYEKMQ (reference sequence). The J segment lost 5 bases and the V segment lost 4 bases, leaving 2 bases of the junction unmatched.

The rearrangement uses TRBV28 and TRBJ1-2; D is possibly TRBD1 (5 bases). This CDR3 region has 14 residues. Germline V gene data show CDR1 as MDHEN and CDR2 as SYDVKM. Trimming left V 6 bases short and J 4 bases short, with 15 bases between. The CDR3 loop is CASSDPGGSYGYTF. The DNA for the CDR3 is TGTGCCAGCAGCGACCCGGGGGGAAGCTATGGCTACACCTTC.

V usage is TRBV7-9 and J usage is TRBJ1-2; the D gene is possibly TRBD1 (5 bases). Between the trimmed V and J ends, which lost 3 bases and 4 bases, there was a span of 9 bases. The CDR3 has 13 amino acids. Germline loops: CDR1 SEHNR, CDR2 FQNEAQ (reference sequence). The CDR3, as DNA: TGTGCCAGCAGCTTGGTGGACATCTATGGCTACACCTTC. Protein product: CASSLVDIYGYTF. Complete variable domain (other parts from reference TRBV7-9 and TRBJ1-2): DTGVSQNPRHKITKRGQNVTFRCDPISEHNRLYWYRQTLGQGPEFLTYFQNEAQLEKSRLLSDRFSAERPKGSFSTLEIQRTEQGDSAMYLCASSLVDIYGYTFGSGTRLTVV.

The sample holds a few counts of this clone. The chain has TRBV10-3 and TRBJ2-5, with TRBD1 matching 8 bases. Germline trimming cut 2 bases from V and 10 bases from J; bases unmatched to any gene: 6. Germline CDR1 and CDR2: ENHRY and SYGVKD. This CDR3 has 13 residues. In DNA form, the CDR3 reads TGTGCCATCAGTGAGGTAAAACAGGGGGACCAGTACTTC. Translating gives CAISEVKQGDQYF.

The V gene is TRBV6-6, the J gene TRBJ1-3; D is uncertain. Germline CDR1 is MNHNY and CDR2 is SVGAGI (reference sequence). This CDR3 is built from 14 residues. Between the trimmed V and J ends, which lost 0 bases and 2 bases, there was a span of 5 bases. The CDR3 sequence: CASSYSSPGNTIYF. CDR3 bases: TGTGCCAGCAGTTACTCGAGCCCTGGAAACACCATATATTTT.

This clone was seen only a few times. V usage is TRBV2 and J usage is TRBJ1-2, with D possibly TRBD1 on 6 matching bases. CDR3 length: 14 amino acids. Trimming cost V 10 bases and J 0 bases, with 15 bases left between them. Germline V lookup: CDR1 SNHLY, CDR2 FYNNEI. The CDR3 reads CAIKEDSTNYGYTF. CDR3 nucleotide sequence: TGTGCCATCAAAGAGGACAGCACTAACTATGGCTACACCTTC.

The chain joins TRBV6-1 to TRBJ2-5; maybe TRBD2 (5 bases). V dropped 7 bases and J dropped 4 bases, with 13 bases sitting between them. Germline-derived CDR1 and CDR2 are MNHNS and SASEGT. CDR3 length: 13 residues. This CDR3 is CASTLDRGETQYF. Written as DNA, the CDR3 is TGTGCCAGCACCCTGGACCGGGGAGAGACCCAGTACTTC.

J is TRBJ2-1 and V is TRBV30; D is perhaps TRBD2 (5 bases). Germline assignment: CDR1 GTSNPN and CDR2 SVGIG (reference sequence). There are 14 residues in the CDR3. Trimming pared 2 bases from V and 5 bases from J, leaving 13 bases between. CDR3 sequence (DNA): TGTGCCTGGAGTCGGACGGGATTCCACAATGAGCAGTTCTTC. Protein sequence: CAWSRTGFHNEQFF.

This clone has only a few counts. V gene TRBV18 combines with J gene TRBJ2-4, with 7 bases lining up with TRBD2. The trim removed 0 bases at V and 6 bases at J, leaving 8 bases unmatched. CDR3 size: 16 residues. Germline-derived CDR1 and CDR2 are KGHSH and LQKENI. In DNA, the CDR3 is TGTGCCAGCTCACCACCGTCCAGCGGGGCCCGAAACATTCAGTACTTC. Translating it yields CASSPPSSGARNIQYF. The whole variable domain, remainder taken from reference TRBV18 and TRBJ2-4, is NAGVMQNPRHLVRRRGQEARLRCSPMKGHSHVYWYRQLPEEGLKFMVYLQKENIIDESGMPKERFSAEFPKEGPSILRIQQVVRGDSAAYFCASSPPSSGARNIQYFGAGTRLSVL.

The gene calls are TRBV30 and TRBJ2-1, with D possibly being TRBD1 (5 bases). Germline V CDR1 and CDR2: GTSNPN, SVGIG (reference sequence). The V end lost 0 bases, the J end lost 4 bases, and 10 bases lay between the germline ends. The CDR3 is 14 residues long. The CDR3 sequence: CAWSVLGLYNEQFF. As DNA, the CDR3 is TGTGCCTGGAGTGTACTGGGGCTGTACAATGAGCAGTTCTTC. The full variable domain, in which reference TRBV30 and TRBJ2-1 provide the parts outside the CDR3, is SQTIHQWPATLVQPVGSPLSLECTVEGTSNPNLYWYRQAAGRGLQLLFYSVGIGQISSEVPQNLSASRPQDRQFILSSKKLLLSDSGFYLCAWSVLGLYNEQFFGPGTRLTVL.

This chain links TRBV29-1 with TRBJ2-2; 7 nucleotides line up with TRBD1. V trimming: 4 bases; J trimming: 3 bases; junction bases outside the gene matches: 5. The CDR3 is made up of 14 amino acids. Germline CDR1 reads SQVTM; CDR2 reads ANQGSEA. CDR3 amino acids: CSVAGTVDTGELFF. The CDR3 DNA reads TGCAGCGTTGCTGGGACAGTCGACACCGGGGAGCTGTTTTTT.

This clone was found a few times. The chain joins TRBV7-9 to TRBJ2-3, with D maybe TRBD2 (5 bases). Trimming left V 1 base short and J 4 bases short, with 9 bases between. This CDR3 has 14 amino acids. The germline V gene has CDR1 SEHNR and CDR2 FQNEAQ (reference sequence). The CDR3: CASSLVGSPDTQYF. In nucleotides, the CDR3 is TGTGCCAGCAGCTTAGTTGGGAGCCCAGATACGCAGTATTTT.

The chain uses TRBV5-1 and TRBJ2-5; TRBD2 matches at 13 bases. CDR3 length equals 16 residues. Trimming at V came to 2 bases and at J to 5 bases, leaving 6 bases not matched to a gene. The V gene's germline CDR1 is SGHRS and CDR2 YFSETQ. The CDR3 loop reads CASSLLPTSGRETQYF. The CDR3 coding sequence is TGCGCCAGCAGCTTACTGCCGACTAGCGGGAGGGAGACCCAGTACTTC.

The rearrangement uses TRBV28 and TRBJ2-5; 9 nucleotides agree with TRBD1. V lost 6 bases to trimming and J lost 3 bases; unmatched junction nucleotides: 8. This CDR3 spans 15 amino acids. Germline lookup yields CDR1 MDHEN and CDR2 SYDVKM. The CDR3 is CASRPADRGEETQYF. In DNA, the CDR3 is TGTGCCAGCAGACCAGCTGACAGGGGGGAAGAGACCCAGTACTTC. Variable domain in full (rest from reference TRBV28 and TRBJ2-5): DVKVTQSSRYLVKRTGEKVFLECVQDMDHENMFWYRQDPGLGLRLIYFSYDVKMKEKGDIPEGYSVSREKKERFSLILESASTNQTSMYLCASRPADRGEETQYFGPGTRLLVL.

This clone has only a few counts. The chain carries TRBV27 and TRBJ2-7, with D possibly matching TRBD2 (6 bases). CDR3 length: 15 residues. Trimming removed 6 bases from V and 3 bases from J, with 18 bases in between. From germline, CDR1 is MNHEY and CDR2 SMNVEV (reference sequence). The DNA of the CDR3 is TGTGCCAGCAGACTAGGTCGCGGGGAGCTCTACGAGCAGTACTTC. It specifies CASRLGRGELYEQYF.

The CDR3 sequence is CATSDRGRDTQYF. The CDR3, as DNA: TGTGCCACTTCGGACAGGGGGCGTGATACGCAGTATTTT. This chain links TRBV10-3 with TRBJ2-3; the match to TRBD1 covers 11 bases. The CDR3 contains 13 residues. Germline V CDR1 and CDR2: ENHRY, SYGVKD. After removal of 10 bases from V and 6 bases from J, the junction contained 6 bases not matched to a gene.

The chain links TRBV14 to TRBJ2-3; D may be TRBD1 (5 bases). The V gene lost 4 bases and the J gene lost 0 bases, with 11 bases spanning the gap. This CDR3 region has 15 residues. Looked up from germline, CDR1 is SGHDN and CDR2 is FVKESK. CDR3 coding DNA: TGTGCCAGCAGCCCAAGGACAACTAGCACAGATACGCAGTATTTT. Translated: CASSPRTTSTDTQYF. Combining the CDR3 with reference TRBV14 and TRBJ2-3 gives the whole variable domain EAGVTQFPSHSVIEKGQTVTLRCDPISGHDNLYWYRRVMGKEIKFLLHFVKESKQDESGMPNNRFLAERTGGTYSTLKVQPAELEDSGVYFCASSPRTTSTDTQYFGPGTRLTVL.

This clone was seen a few times. The CDR3 loop reads CASSNYGGTYEQYF. The CDR3 DNA follows: TGTGCCAGCAGCAATTACGGGGGGACCTACGAGCAGTACTTC. V is TRBV25-1 and J is TRBJ2-7; 7 bases line up with TRBD2. Trimming at V came to 6 bases and at J to 2 bases, leaving 7 bases not matched to a gene. CDR1 is MGHDK, CDR2 SYGVNS, per germline. The CDR3 loop spans 14 amino acids.

This chain uses TRBV6-5 with TRBJ2-6; 7 bases map to TRBD2. CDR1 is MNHEY, CDR2 SVGAGI, per germline. The CDR3 runs 15 residues. Trimming cost V 6 bases and J 0 bases; bases outside gene matches: 2. CDR3 in DNA: TGTGCCAGCAGGGCGGGAGTCTCTGGGGCCAACGTCCTGACTTTC. This gives the protein CASRAGVSGANVLTF.

The chain combines TRBV27 with TRBJ2-1, with D perhaps TRBD2 (5 bases). Between the trimmed V and J ends, which lost 5 bases and 8 bases, there was a span of 19 bases. The CDR3 is made up of 15 amino acids. Per the germline V gene, CDR1 is MNHEY and CDR2 is SMNVEV (reference sequence). The CDR3 loop is CASSSLARLGYEQFF. The CDR3, as DNA: TGTGCCAGCAGTAGTTTAGCGAGACTTGGGTATGAGCAGTTCTTC.

This clone was detected only a few times. The germline gene is not matched at one end of the junction; a read error may be the cause. This rearrangement joins TRBV7-9 to TRBJ2-7, with D perhaps TRBD1 (5 bases). This CDR3 contains 13 residues. CDR1 SEHNR and CDR2 FQNEAQ come from the germline V gene (reference sequence). The CDR3 bases are TGTGCCAGCAGCCCCGGACAAATCTACGCGCAGTACTTC. Amino acids: CASSPGQIYAQYF.

The gene calls are TRBV18 and TRBJ1-1; the D gene is possibly TRBD1 (6 bases). CDR3 size: 13 residues. In germline, CDR1 is KGHSH, CDR2 LQKENI. V shed 6 bases and J shed 4 bases, with 12 bases lying between them. The CDR3 DNA reads as TGTGCCAGCTCCTTGCAGGGGACCACTGAAGCTTTCTTT. It translates to CASSLQGTTEAFF.